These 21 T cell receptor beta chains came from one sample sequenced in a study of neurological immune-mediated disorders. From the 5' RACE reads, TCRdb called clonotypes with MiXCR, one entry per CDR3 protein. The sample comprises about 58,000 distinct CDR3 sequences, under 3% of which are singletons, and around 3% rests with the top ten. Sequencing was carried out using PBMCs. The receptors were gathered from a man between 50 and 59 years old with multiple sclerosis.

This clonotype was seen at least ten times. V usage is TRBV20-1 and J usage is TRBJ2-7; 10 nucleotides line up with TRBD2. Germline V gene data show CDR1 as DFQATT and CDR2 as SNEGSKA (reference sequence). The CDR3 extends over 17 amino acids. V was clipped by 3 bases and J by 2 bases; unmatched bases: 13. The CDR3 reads CSARDVSGGPTPYEQYF. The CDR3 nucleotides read TGCAGTGCTAGGGACGTTAGCGGGGGGCCAACCCCCTACGAGCAGTACTTC.

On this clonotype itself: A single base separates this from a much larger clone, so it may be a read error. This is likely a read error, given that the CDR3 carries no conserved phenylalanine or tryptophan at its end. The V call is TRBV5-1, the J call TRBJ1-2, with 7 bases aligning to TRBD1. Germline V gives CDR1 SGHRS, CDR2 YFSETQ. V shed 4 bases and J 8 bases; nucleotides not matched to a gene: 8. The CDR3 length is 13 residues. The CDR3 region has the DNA TGCGCCAGCAGCCCGGAGGGGGCGGGAGGCTACACCTGC. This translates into CASSPEGAGGYTC.

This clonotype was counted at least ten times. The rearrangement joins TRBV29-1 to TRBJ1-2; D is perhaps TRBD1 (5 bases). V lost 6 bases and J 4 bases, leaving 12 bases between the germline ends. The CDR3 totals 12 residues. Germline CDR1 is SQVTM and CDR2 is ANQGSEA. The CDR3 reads CSVGVGGYGYTF. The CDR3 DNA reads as TGCAGCGTGGGGGTGGGGGGCTATGGCTACACCTTC.

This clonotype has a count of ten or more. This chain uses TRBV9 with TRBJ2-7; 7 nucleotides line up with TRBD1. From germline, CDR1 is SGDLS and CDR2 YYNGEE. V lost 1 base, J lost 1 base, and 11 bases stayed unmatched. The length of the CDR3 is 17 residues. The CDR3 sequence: CASSVFLKLDRSYEQYF. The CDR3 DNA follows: TGTGCCAGCAGCGTATTCCTAAAACTGGACAGGTCCTACGAGCAGTACTTC.

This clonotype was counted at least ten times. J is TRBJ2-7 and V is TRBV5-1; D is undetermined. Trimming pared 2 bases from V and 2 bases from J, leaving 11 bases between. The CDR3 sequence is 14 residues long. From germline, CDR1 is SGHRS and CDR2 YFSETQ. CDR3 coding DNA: TGCGCCAGCAGCTTCCCGACGCGCCCCTACGAGCAGTACTTC. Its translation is CASSFPTRPYEQYF.

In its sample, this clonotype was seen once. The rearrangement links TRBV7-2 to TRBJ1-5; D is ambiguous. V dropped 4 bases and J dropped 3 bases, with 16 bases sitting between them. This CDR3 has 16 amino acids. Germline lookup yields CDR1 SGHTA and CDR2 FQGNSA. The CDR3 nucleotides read TGTGCCAGCAGCTCAAGCCGGGGTACCTTCAATCAGCCCCAGCATTTT. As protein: CASSSSRGTFNQPQHF.

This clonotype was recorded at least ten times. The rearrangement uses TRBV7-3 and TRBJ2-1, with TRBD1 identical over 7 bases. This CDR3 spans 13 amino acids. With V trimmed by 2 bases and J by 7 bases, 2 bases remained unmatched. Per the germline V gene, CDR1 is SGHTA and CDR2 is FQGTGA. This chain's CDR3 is CASSLDRENEQFF. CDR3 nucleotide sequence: TGTGCCAGCAGCTTAGACAGGGAGAATGAGCAGTTCTTC.

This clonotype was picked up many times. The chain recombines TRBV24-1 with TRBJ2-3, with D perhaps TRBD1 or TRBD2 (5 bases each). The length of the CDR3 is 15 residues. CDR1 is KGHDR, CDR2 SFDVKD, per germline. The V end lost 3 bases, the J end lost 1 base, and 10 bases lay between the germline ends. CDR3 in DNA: TGTGCCACCAGTGATGAGGGGTCGGGCACAGATACGCAGTATTTT. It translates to CATSDEGSGTDTQYF.

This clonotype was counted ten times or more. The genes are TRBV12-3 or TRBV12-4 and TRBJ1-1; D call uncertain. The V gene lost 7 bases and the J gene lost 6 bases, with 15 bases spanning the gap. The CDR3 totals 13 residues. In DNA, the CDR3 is TGTGCCAGCATCGTCGCGAGGAGCGCTGAAGCTTTCTTT. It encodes CASIVARSAEAFF.

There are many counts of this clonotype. The CDR3 spells CASSYMRKNYEQYF. The CDR3 nucleotides are TGTGCCAGCAGTTATATGCGGAAAAACTACGAGCAGTACTTC. The rearrangement links TRBV6-5 to TRBJ2-7; no clear D gene. CDR1 is MNHEY, CDR2 SVGAGI, per germline. The CDR3 sequence is 14 residues long. Trimming removed 3 bases from V and 3 bases from J, with 12 bases in between.

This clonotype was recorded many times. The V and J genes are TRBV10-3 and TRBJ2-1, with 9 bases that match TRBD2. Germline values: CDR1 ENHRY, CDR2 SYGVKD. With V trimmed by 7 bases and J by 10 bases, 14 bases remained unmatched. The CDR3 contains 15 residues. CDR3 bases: TGTGCCATCAAAGGTCAAGCGGGAGGACTTGGGGAGCAGTTCTTC. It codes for CAIKGQAGGLGEQFF.

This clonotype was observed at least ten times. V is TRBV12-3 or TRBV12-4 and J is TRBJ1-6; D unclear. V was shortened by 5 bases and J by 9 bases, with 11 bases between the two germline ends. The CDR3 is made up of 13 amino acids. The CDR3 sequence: CASSPIGPSPLHF. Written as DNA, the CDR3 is TGTGCCAGCAGTCCGATAGGACCTTCACCCCTCCACTTT.

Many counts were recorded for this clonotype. CDR3 amino acids: CASSLGFGNTEAFF. Here the CDR3 DNA reads TGTGCCAGCAGCTTGGGGTTCGGAAACACTGAAGCTTTCTTT. V gene TRBV5-6 combines with J gene TRBJ1-1; no clear D. The CDR3 has 14 amino acids. Germline CDR1 reads SGHDT; CDR2 reads YYEEEE. Trimming took off 0 bases at V and 2 bases at J, with 8 bases between the two ends. The variable domain in full, with the rest retrieved from reference TRBV5-6 and TRBJ1-1, is DAGVTQSPTHLIKTRGQQVTLRCSPKSGHDTVSWYQQALGQGPQFIFQYYEEEERQRGNFPDRFSGHQFPNYSSELNVNALLLGDSALYLCASSLGFGNTEAFFGQGTRLTVV.

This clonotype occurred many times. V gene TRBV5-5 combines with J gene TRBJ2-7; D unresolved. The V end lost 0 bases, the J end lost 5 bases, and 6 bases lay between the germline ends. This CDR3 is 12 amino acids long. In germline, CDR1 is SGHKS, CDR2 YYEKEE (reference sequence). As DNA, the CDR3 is TGTGCCAGCAGCTTGGACGTACACGAGCAGTACTTC. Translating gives CASSLDVHEQYF. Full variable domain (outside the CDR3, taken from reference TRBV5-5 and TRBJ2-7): DAGVTQSPTHLIKTRGQQVTLRCSPISGHKSVSWYQQVLGQGPQFIFQYYEKEERGRGNFPDRFSARQFPNYSSELNVNALLLGDSALYLCASSLDVHEQYFGPGTRLTVT.

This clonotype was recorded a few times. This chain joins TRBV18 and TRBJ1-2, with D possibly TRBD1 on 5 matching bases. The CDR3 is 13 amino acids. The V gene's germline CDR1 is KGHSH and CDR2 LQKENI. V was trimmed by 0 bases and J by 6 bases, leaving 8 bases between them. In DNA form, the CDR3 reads TGTGCCAGCTCACCACCAGGGGCCGATGGCTACACCTTC. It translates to CASSPPGADGYTF.

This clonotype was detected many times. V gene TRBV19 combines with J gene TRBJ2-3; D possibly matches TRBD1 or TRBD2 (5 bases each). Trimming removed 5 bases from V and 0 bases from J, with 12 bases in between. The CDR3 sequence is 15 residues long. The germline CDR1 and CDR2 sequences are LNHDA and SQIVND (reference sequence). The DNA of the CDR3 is TGTGCCAGTAGTTCCTCGTGGGGGAGCACAGATACGCAGTATTTT. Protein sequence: CASSSSWGSTDTQYF.

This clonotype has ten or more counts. The CDR3: CSARDPGAGGRTDTQYF. The DNA of the CDR3 is TGCAGTGCTAGAGACCCCGGGGCGGGGGGCCGCACAGATACGCAGTATTTT. V is TRBV20-1 and J is TRBJ2-3, with 8 bases fitting TRBD2. The germline V gene has CDR1 DFQATT and CDR2 SNEGSKA (reference sequence). This CDR3 has 17 amino acids. V gave up 0 bases and J gave up 1 base; unmatched junction bases: 9.

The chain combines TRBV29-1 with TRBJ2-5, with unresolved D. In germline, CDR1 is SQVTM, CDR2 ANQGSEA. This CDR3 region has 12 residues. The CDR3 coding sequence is TGCATAGAAAGGCGTTGCCAAGAGACCCAGTACTTC. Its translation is CIERRCQETQYF. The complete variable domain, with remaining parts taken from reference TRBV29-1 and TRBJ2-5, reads SAVISQKPSRDICQRGTSLTIQCQVDSQVTMMFWYRQQPGQSLTLIATANQGSEATYESGFVIDKFPISRPNLTFSTLTVSNMSPEDSSIYLCIERRCQETQYFGPGTRLLVL.

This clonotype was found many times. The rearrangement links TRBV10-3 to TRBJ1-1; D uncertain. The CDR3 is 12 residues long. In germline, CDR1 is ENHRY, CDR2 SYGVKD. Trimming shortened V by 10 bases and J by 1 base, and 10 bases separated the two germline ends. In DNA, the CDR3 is TGTGCCACTAGGACGGCGAACACTGAAGCTTTCTTT. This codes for CATRTANTEAFF.

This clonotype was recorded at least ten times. CDR3 DNA: TGTGCCAGCAGTTATCCGACAGGTGGGAACACCGGGGAGCTGTTTTTT. Residues: CASSYPTGGNTGELFF. The chain employs TRBV6-6 and TRBJ2-2; maybe TRBD1 (6 bases). Deletions cut 3 bases from V and 1 base from J, with 12 bases between. Germline-derived CDR1 and CDR2 are MNHNY and SVGAGI (reference sequence). There are 16 residues in the CDR3.

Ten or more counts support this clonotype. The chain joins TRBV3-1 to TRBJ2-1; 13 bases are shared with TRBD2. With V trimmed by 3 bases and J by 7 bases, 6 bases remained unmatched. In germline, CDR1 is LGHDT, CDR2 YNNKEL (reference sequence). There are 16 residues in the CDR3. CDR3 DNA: TGTGCCAGCAGCCACCTTACTAGCGGGGGGGAAAATGAGCAGTTCTTC. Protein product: CASSHLTSGGENEQFF.